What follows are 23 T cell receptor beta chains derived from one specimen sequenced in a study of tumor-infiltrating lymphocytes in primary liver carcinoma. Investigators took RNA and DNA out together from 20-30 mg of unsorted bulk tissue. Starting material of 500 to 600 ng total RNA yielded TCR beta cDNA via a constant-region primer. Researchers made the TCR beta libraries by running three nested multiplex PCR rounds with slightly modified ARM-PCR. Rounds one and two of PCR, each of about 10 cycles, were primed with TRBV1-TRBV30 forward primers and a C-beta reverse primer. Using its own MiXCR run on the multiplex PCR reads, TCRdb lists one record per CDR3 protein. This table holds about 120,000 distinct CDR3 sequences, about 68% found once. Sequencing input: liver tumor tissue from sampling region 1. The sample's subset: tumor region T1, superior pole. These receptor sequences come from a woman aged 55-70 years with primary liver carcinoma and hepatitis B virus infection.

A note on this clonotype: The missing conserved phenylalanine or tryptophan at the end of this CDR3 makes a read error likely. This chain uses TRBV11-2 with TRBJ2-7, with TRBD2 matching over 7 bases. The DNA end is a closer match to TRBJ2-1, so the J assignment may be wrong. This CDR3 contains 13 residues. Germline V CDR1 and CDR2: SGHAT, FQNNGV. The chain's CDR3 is CACSLEGAGQQFI. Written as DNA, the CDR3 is TGTGCCTGTAGCTTAGAGGGAGCGGGGCAGCAGTTCATC.

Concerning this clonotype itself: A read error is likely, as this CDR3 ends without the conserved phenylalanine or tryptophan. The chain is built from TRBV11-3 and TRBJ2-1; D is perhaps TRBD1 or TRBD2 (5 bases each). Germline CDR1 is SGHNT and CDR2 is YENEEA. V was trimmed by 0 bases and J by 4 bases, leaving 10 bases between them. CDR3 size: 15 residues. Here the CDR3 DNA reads TGTGCCAGCAGCTTAGATAGAGGGGTTTACAATGAGCAGTTCTCC. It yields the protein CASSLDRGVYNEQFS.

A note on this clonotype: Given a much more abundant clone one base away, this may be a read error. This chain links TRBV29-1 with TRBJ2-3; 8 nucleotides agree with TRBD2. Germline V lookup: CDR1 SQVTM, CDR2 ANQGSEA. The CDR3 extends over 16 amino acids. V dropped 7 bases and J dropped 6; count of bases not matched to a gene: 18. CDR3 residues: CSDDIQAGVRGDTQYF. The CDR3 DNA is TGCAGCGATGACATTCAAGCGGGAGTGAGAGGGGATACGCAGTATTTT.

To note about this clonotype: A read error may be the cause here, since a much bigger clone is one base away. Written as DNA, the CDR3 is TGTGCCAGCAGCTTCGTGACGGACCAAGAGACCCAGTACTTC. Its translation is CASSFVTDQETQYF. The rearrangement uses TRBV5-6 and TRBJ2-5, with D unclear. This CDR3 contains 14 residues. V was shortened by 2 bases and J by 0 bases, with 8 bases between the two germline ends. Germline V CDR1 and CDR2: SGHDT, YYEEEE.

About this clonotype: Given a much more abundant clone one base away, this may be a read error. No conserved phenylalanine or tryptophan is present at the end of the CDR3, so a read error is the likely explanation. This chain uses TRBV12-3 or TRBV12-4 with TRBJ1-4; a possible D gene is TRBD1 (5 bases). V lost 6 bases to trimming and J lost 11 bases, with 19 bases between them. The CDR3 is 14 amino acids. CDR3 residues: CASRPGPPEGKLFL. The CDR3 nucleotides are TGTGCCAGCAGGCCAGGGCCCCCTGAAGGGAAACTGTTTTTA.

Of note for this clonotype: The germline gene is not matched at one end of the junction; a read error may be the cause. DNA for the CDR3: TGTGCCAGCAGCCAAGGTGGCGGGGGGCGCGACGAGCAGTACTTC. Its translation is CASSQGGGGRDEQYF. The V gene is TRBV4-1, the J gene TRBJ2-7; 8 nucleotides agree with TRBD2. The V gene's germline CDR1 is MGHRA and CDR2 YSYEKL. The CDR3 is 15 residues long.

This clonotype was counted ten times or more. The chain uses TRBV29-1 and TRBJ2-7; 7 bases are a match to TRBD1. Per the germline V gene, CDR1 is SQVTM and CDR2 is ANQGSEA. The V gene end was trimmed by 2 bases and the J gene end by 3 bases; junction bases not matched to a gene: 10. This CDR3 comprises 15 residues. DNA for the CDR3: TGCAGCGTTGAACGGGTCTTGGCAGGGGGCTACGAGCAGTACTTC. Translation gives CSVERVLAGGYEQYF.

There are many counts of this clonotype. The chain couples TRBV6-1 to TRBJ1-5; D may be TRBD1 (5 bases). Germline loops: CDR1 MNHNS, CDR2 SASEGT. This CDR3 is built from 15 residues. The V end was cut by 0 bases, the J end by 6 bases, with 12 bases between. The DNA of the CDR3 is TGTGCCAGCAGTGAAGCGGCCGGGGCATCTCAGCCCCAGCATTTT. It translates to CASSEAAGASQPQHF.

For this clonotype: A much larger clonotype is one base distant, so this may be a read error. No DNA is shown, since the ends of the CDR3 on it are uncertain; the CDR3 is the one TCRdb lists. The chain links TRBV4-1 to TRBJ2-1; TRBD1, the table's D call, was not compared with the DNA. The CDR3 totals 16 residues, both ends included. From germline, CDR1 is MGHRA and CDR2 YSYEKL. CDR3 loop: CASSQVGVGNGNEQSF.

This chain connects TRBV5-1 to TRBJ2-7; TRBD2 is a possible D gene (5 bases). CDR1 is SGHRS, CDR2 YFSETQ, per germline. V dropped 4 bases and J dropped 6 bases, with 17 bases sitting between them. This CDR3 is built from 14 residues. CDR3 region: CASSPGGSRGEQYF. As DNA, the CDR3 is TGCGCCAGCAGCCCTGGAGGCAGCCGCGGCGAGCAGTACTTC.

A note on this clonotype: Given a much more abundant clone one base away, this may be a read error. The CDR3 sequence is CASIQSGSASSYEQYF. The CDR3 bases are TGTGCCAGCATCCAAAGTGGCAGCGCGAGCTCCTACGAGCAGTACTTC. The gene calls are TRBV4-2 and TRBJ2-7; the D is unclear. The germline V gene has CDR1 LGHNA and CDR2 YNFKEQ. The CDR3 extends over 16 amino acids.

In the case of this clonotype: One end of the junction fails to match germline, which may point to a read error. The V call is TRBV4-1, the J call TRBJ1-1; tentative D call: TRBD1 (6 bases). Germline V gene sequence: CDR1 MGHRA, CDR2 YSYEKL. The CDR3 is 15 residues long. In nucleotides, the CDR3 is TGCGCCAGCAGCCAAGATGGGCAGGGGAACACTGAAGCTTTATTT. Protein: CASSQDGQGNTEALF.

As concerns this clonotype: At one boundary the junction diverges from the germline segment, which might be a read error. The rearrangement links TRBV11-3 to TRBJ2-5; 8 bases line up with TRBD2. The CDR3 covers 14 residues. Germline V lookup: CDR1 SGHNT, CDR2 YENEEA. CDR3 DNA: TGTGCCAGCAGCGCCACTAGCGGCCTAGAGACCCGGTACTTC. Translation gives CASSATSGLETRYF.

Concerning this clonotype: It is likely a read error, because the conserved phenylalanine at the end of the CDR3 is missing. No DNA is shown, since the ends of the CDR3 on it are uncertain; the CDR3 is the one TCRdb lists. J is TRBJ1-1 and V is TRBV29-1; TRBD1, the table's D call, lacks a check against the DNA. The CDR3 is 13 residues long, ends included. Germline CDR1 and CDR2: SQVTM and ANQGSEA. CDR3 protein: CSVKQGDDTEAFS.

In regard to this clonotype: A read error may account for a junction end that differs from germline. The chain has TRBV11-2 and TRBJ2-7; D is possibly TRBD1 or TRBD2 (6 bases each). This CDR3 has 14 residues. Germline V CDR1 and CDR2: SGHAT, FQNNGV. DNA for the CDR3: TGTGTCAGCAGCCACCCTTCAGGGGCTAGCGAGCAGTATTTC. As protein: CVSSHPSGASEQYF.

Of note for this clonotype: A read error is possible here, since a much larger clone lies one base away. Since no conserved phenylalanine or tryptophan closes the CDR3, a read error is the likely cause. This CDR3 reads CARRYADTQYL. The DNA of the CDR3 is TGTGCCCGCAGATACGCAGATACGCAGTATCTT. This chain connects TRBV11-3 to TRBJ2-3; no definite D call. Per germline, CDR1 SGHNT and CDR2 YENEEA. The CDR3 has 11 amino acids.

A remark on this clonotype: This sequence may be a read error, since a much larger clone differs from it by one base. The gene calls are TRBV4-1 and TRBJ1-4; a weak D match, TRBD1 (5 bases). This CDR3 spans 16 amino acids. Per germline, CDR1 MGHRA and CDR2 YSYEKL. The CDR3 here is CASSQVMTALNEKLSF. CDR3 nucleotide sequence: TGCGCCAGCAGCCAAGTTATGACAGCCCTGAATGAAAAACTGTCTTTT.

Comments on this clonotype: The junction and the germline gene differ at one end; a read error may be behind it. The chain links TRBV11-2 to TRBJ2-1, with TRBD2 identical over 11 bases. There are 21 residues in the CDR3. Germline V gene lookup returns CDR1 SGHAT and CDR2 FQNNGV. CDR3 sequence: CTSSQGVRRSGRDPRAPEQFF. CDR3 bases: TGCACCAGCAGCCAAGGAGTACGCCGTAGCGGGAGGGACCCACGGGCTCCCGAGCAGTTCTTC.

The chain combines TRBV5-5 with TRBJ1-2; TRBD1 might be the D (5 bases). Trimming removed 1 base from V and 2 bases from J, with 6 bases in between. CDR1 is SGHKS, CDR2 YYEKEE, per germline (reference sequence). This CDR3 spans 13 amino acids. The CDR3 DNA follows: TGTGCCAGCAGCTTGTGGGACAACTATGGCTACACCTTC. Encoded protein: CASSLWDNYGYTF.

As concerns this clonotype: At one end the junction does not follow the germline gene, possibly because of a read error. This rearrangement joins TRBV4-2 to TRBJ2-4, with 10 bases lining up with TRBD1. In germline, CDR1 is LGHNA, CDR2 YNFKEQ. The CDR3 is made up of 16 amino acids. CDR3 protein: CASSQDRGRAKNILYF. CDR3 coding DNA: TGTGCCAGTAGCCAAGACAGGGGGCGAGCCAAAAACATTCTGTACTTC.

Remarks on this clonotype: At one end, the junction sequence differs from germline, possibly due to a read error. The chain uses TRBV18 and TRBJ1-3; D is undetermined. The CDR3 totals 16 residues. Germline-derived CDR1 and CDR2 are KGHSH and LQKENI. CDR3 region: CANSIVPGDSGNTIYF. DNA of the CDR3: TGTGCCAACTCAATTGTCCCTGGGGACTCTGGAAACACCATATATTTT.

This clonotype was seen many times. DNA for the CDR3: TGTGCCAGCGGGGGGGACAGGGCTGGGGTGACCGGGGAGCTGTTTTTT. This translates into CASGGDRAGVTGELFF. V usage is TRBV28 and J usage is TRBJ2-2; 9 nucleotides agree with TRBD1. V was clipped by 8 bases and J by 5 bases; unmatched bases: 12. The CDR3 consists of 16 residues. Germline loops: CDR1 MDHEN, CDR2 SYDVKM.

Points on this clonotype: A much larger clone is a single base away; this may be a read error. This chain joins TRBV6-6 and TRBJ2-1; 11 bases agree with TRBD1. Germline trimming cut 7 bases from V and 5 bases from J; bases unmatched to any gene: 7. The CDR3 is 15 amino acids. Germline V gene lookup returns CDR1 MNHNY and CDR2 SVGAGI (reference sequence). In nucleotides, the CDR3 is TGTGCCAGCATCCGAGGACAGGGGGCCGACAATGAGCAGTTCTTC. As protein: CASIRGQGADNEQFF.